Listed below are T cell receptor beta chains from one sample, sequenced in a study of blood T cell repertoires in COVID-19. Produced via immunoSEQ multiplex PCR; TCRdb's table is partial and in-frame only. The data contain just over 300,000 clones, around 92% of them singletons. The material sequenced was peripheral blood. Source of these receptors: a woman in her twenties or thirties with COVID-19, enrolled during active disease. Both conserved end residues are part of each CDR3. D genes are given only for firm matches. Expanded clones are given a class, and other clones once, few, many or no size at all.

v_call	clone_size	d_call	j_call	cdr3_nt	cdr3_aa
TRBV11-3	NA	TRBD1	TRBJ2-1	TGTGCCAGCAGCAAACGCCCTCGACAGGGGAGTGTCTACAATGAGCAGTTCTTC	CASSKRPRQGSVYNEQFF
TRBV28	NA	TRBD1	TRBJ1-6	TGTGCCAGCAGTTTACTGGAAAAACCCGGGACAGGGAATTCACCCCTCCACTTT	CASSLLEKPGTGNSPLHF
TRBV13	few	NA	TRBJ1-1	TGTGCCAGCAGCTTCAGGGGTTCCCTGCACACTGAAGCTTTCTTT	CASSFRGSLHTEAFF
TRBV27	NA	TRBD1	TRBJ2-1	TGTGCCAGCAGTTTCCGACAGGGGGTTAGCTCCTACAATGAGCAGTTCTTC	CASSFRQGVSSYNEQFF
TRBV2	once	NA	TRBJ1-1	TGTGCCAGCGGGGGGGAGCAGAACACTGAAGCTTTCTTT	CASGGEQNTEAFF
TRBV28	NA	TRBD1	TRBJ1-5	TGTGCCAGCAGTTGGCAGGGGGTAAGTCAGCCCCAGCATTTT	CASSWQGVSQPQHF
TRBV3-1/TRBV3-2	few	NA	TRBJ1-1	TGTGCCAGCAGCCAAAATCACGGGAACACTGAAGCTTTCTTT	CASSQNHGNTEAFF
TRBV11-2	NA	NA	TRBJ2-2	TGTGCCAGCAGCTTCGCAGGGGGAGGAACCGGGGAGCTGTTTTTT	CASSFAGGGTGELFF
TRBV5-1	NA	NA	TRBJ2-7	TGCGCCAGCACGCCCCATTGGAGCTCCTACGAGCAGTACTTC	CASTPHWSSYEQYF
TRBV19	NA	TRBD1	TRBJ1-2	TGTGCCAGTACCGACATCTCGACAGGGAATAGATTTGGCTACACCTTC	CASTDISTGNRFGYTF
TRBV9	NA	NA	TRBJ1-2	TGTGCCAGCAGCTCCCGGTGGGGCTACACCTTC	CASSSRWGYTF
TRBV30	NA	TRBD1	TRBJ2-7	TGTGCCTGGAACCGGGACAGATACGAGCAGTACTTC	CAWNRDRYEQYF
TRBV3-1/TRBV3-2	NA	NA	TRBJ2-1	TGTGCCAGCAGCCTTTCTGCGGGCGCCCCTCAAGAGCAGTTCTTC	CASSLSAGAPQEQFF